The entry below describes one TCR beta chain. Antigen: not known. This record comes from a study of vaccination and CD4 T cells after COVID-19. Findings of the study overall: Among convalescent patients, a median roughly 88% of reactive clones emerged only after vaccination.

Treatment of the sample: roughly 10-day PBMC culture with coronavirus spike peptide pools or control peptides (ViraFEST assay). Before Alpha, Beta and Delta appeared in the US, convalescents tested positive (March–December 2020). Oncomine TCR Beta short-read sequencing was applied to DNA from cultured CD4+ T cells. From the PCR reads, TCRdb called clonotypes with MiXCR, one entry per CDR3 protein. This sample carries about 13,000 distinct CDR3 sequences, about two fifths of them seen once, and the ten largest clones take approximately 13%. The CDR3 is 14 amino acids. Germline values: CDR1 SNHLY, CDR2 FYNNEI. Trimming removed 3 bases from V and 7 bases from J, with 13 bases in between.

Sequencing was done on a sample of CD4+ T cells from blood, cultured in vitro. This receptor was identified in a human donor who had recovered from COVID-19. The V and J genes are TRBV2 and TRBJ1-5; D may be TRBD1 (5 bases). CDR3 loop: CASSEWGGGQPQHF. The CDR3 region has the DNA TGTGCCAGCAGTGAGTGGGGGGGAGGGCAGCCCCAGCATTTT.